A selection of T cell receptor beta chains follows, all from one sample in a study of shared clonotypes between healthy human individuals. Sequencing was performed with immunoSEQ multiplex PCR; in TCRdb, only in-frame clones are kept and a portion is missing. There are approximately 2.3 million clones in the sample; roughly 93% occur only once, and 0.39% lies in the top ten. The sequenced sample consisted of naive CD4+ T cells from PBMCs. Receptors originate from a man aged 18 to 29 in good health. Some clones in this sample may be carry-over from other donors' samples. Each CDR3 is given without its conserved first and last residue. Fields, in order: V gene, CDR3 length, D gene, clone size, CDR3 protein. A D gene is named only where the DNA matches it firmly. Clone size is not always given. Where it is, it says once, few, many or a class for expanded clones.

V gene: TRBV6-5; CDR3 length: 13; D gene: .; clone size: .; CDR3 protein: ASHTSSRDTGELF
V gene: TRBV25-1; CDR3 length: 11; D gene: .; clone size: .; CDR3 protein: ASARLGGLAAF
V gene: TRBV2; CDR3 length: 11; D gene: TRBD1; clone size: .; CDR3 protein: ASSTGAGTEAF
V gene: TRBV6-1; CDR3 length: 13; D gene: .; clone size: .; CDR3 protein: ASSDLGLNNYEQY
V gene: TRBV19; CDR3 length: 12; D gene: TRBD2; clone size: few; CDR3 protein: ASSSRLAPWEQY
V gene: TRBV6-1; CDR3 length: 13; D gene: TRBD1; clone size: .; CDR3 protein: ASSTRDRGNSPLH
V gene: TRBV28; CDR3 length: 13; D gene: .; clone size: .; CDR3 protein: ASGSAGLPAYEQY
V gene: TRBV28; CDR3 length: 11; D gene: .; clone size: .; CDR3 protein: ASRGRILGRAF
V gene: TRBV28; CDR3 length: 12; D gene: TRBD2; clone size: .; CDR3 protein: ASSLLGGREVQY
V gene: TRBV5-1; CDR3 length: 13; D gene: .; clone size: .; CDR3 protein: ASSLMSLRGTEAF
V gene: TRBV19; CDR3 length: 13; D gene: TRBD1; clone size: once; CDR3 protein: ASSSQQGGNGELF
V gene: TRBV11-2; CDR3 length: 16; D gene: TRBD2; clone size: .; CDR3 protein: ASSLGASGSYRGNEQF
V gene: TRBV4-1; CDR3 length: 11; D gene: TRBD2; clone size: .; CDR3 protein: ASSQDGGGTQY
V gene: TRBV12-5; CDR3 length: 11; D gene: .; clone size: .; CDR3 protein: ASGLDRTGELF
V gene: TRBV7-2; CDR3 length: 14; D gene: TRBD2; clone size: .; CDR3 protein: ASSLLTSGGQETQY
V gene: TRBV6-5; CDR3 length: 11; D gene: TRBD1; clone size: .; CDR3 protein: ASRDRLLETQY
V gene: TRBV29-1; CDR3 length: 12; D gene: TRBD2; clone size: .; CDR3 protein: SVSTSGSTNEQF
V gene: TRBV30; CDR3 length: 9; D gene: .; clone size: .; CDR3 protein: AQAGLVEQY
V gene: TRBV7-9; CDR3 length: 14; D gene: .; clone size: .; CDR3 protein: ASSLARQVSGNTIY
V gene: TRBV19; CDR3 length: 15; D gene: .; clone size: .; CDR3 protein: ASSIVGQPHSGNTIY
V gene: TRBV2; CDR3 length: 12; D gene: .; clone size: once; CDR3 protein: ASRGNREGYGYT
V gene: TRBV5-1; CDR3 length: 12; D gene: TRBD1; clone size: .; CDR3 protein: ASSLGDSYNEQF
V gene: TRBV19; CDR3 length: 15; D gene: TRBD1; clone size: .; CDR3 protein: ASSTAPRTGALNEQF
V gene: TRBV14; CDR3 length: 13; D gene: .; clone size: .; CDR3 protein: ASSQDRIRGDTQY
V gene: TRBV9; CDR3 length: 13; D gene: .; clone size: .; CDR3 protein: ASSVGSGINQPQH
V gene: TRBV7-9; CDR3 length: 12; D gene: TRBD2; clone size: .; CDR3 protein: ASSPGLAVYEQY
V gene: TRBV5-1; CDR3 length: 12; D gene: .; clone size: .; CDR3 protein: ASSFLRANYGYT
V gene: TRBV18; CDR3 length: 15; D gene: .; clone size: .; CDR3 protein: ASSPVQGSSNTGELF
V gene: TRBV2; CDR3 length: 12; D gene: TRBD1; clone size: .; CDR3 protein: ASSDQGVGYEQY
V gene: TRBV5-1; CDR3 length: 10; D gene: .; clone size: .; CDR3 protein: ASTPDEESYT
V gene: TRBV10-3; CDR3 length: 13; D gene: TRBD1; clone size: few; CDR3 protein: AISPTDRGTTEAF
V gene: TRBV20-1; CDR3 length: 9; D gene: .; clone size: .; CDR3 protein: SARTDYGYT
V gene: TRBV7-6; CDR3 length: 13; D gene: .; clone size: .; CDR3 protein: ASSSGHPPYNEQF
V gene: TRBV18; CDR3 length: 14; D gene: TRBD1; clone size: .; CDR3 protein: ASSRDRYNSNQPQH
V gene: TRBV4-1; CDR3 length: 14; D gene: TRBD1; clone size: .; CDR3 protein: ASSQELAGGTDTQY
V gene: TRBV7-3; CDR3 length: 13; D gene: .; clone size: .; CDR3 protein: ASSIQSGTVETQY
V gene: TRBV6-5; CDR3 length: 11; D gene: TRBD2; clone size: .; CDR3 protein: ASRTSALGTQY
V gene: TRBV6-6; CDR3 length: 12; D gene: TRBD2; clone size: .; CDR3 protein: ASSYGAGVYEQY
V gene: TRBV5-1; CDR3 length: 15; D gene: .; clone size: .; CDR3 protein: ASSWGNAVLSSETQY
V gene: TRBV7-8; CDR3 length: 10; D gene: .; clone size: .; CDR3 protein: ASSLGAGSAF
V gene: TRBV5-1; CDR3 length: 11; D gene: TRBD1; clone size: .; CDR3 protein: ASSLERQGSLF
V gene: TRBV28; CDR3 length: 12; D gene: TRBD2; clone size: once; CDR3 protein: ASFPGGVVNEQF
V gene: TRBV7-3; CDR3 length: 14; D gene: .; clone size: .; CDR3 protein: ASSLAPGRTNTEAF
V gene: TRBV5-1; CDR3 length: 11; D gene: .; clone size: .; CDR3 protein: ASSGQGGDTQY
V gene: TRBV28; CDR3 length: 13; D gene: .; clone size: once; CDR3 protein: ASSKGGSPYNEQF
V gene: TRBV4-2; CDR3 length: 13; D gene: TRBD2; clone size: .; CDR3 protein: ASSQSGSSYNEQF
V gene: TRBV5-1; CDR3 length: 13; D gene: TRBD2; clone size: .; CDR3 protein: ASSLYSLAEETQY
V gene: TRBV5-6; CDR3 length: 14; D gene: TRBD1; clone size: .; CDR3 protein: ASSLGTGTAGNTIY
V gene: TRBV18; CDR3 length: 14; D gene: .; clone size: .; CDR3 protein: ASSEDYPRRGNEQF